This T cell receptor (beta chain) was found in a study of blood T cell repertoires in COVID-19. The overall study: The origin of the acute and convalescent COVID-19 samples was the United States, Italy and Spain. PBMCs, B-cell-depleted T cells, or T cells were the source of the cDNA or gDNA that made up the material.

Seattle patients were enrolled during active infection and followed longitudinally. In the authors' workflow: Amplification from reference gene primers served as the basis for estimated nucleated cell counts. Sequencing used immunoSEQ multiplex PCR; TCRdb keeps in-frame clones, though not all of them. That table supplies the V and J calls and clone size; D and trimming were determined from the DNA. The sample lists fewer than 90,000 clones, approximately 80% occurring once. This CDR3 contains 12 residues. Trimming stripped 5 bases from V and 9 bases from J, with 8 bases between. CDR1 is MDHEN and CDR2 is SYDVKM in the germline V gene.

The chain couples TRBV28 to TRBJ1-6; possibly TRBD1 for D (6 bases). The source material was peripheral blood. The receptor was isolated from a man aged 60-69 years with COVID-19, enrolled during active disease. CDR3 sequence reads: CASSIRGSPLHF. CDR3 DNA sequence: TGTGCCAGCAGTATCAGGGGTTCACCCCTCCACTTT.